This T cell receptor (beta chain) was obtained from a study of T cells in Graves' hyperthyroidism and ophthalmopathy. This clonotype has ten or more counts. No antigen is known for it. Regions amplified from RNA transcripts were the TCR beta CDR3 regions. The TCR CDR3 first-round RT-PCR relied on the HTBI primer set. A single record per CDR3 protein comes from TCRdb applying MiXCR to the multiplex PCR reads. The table includes 300,000 to 500,000 distinct CDR3 sequences, about an eighth detected once. The CDR3 extends over 14 amino acids. V shed 5 bases, J shed 7 bases, and the junction held 7 bases outside the gene matches. Germline V CDR1 and CDR2: WNHNN, SYGVQD (reference sequence). Study results and caveats: Blood samples included most of the expanded thyroid clonotypes exceeding 0.001.

Material: blood. The receptor was isolated from a man aged 50-59 years with Graves' ophthalmopathy. The chain carries TRBV10-1 and TRBJ1-5, with 8 bases fitting TRBD1. CDR3 nucleotide sequence: TGCGCCAGCAGTCCCGCAGGGGGCGGACAGCCCCAGCATTTT. It yields the protein CASSPAGGGQPQHF.